This T cell receptor (beta chain) derives from a study of blood T cell repertoires in COVID-19. Trimming pared 0 bases from V and 6 bases from J, leaving 5 bases between. The CDR3 spans 12 residues. In germline, CDR1 is KGHSH, CDR2 LQKENI. TCRdb keeps only in-frame clones here, not all; method: immunoSEQ multiplex PCR. Here the sample spans 250,000 to 350,000 clones, around 89% being singletons. This clonotype originated in a man aged 25-45 years with acute or convalescent COVID-19. Sequenced input: peripheral blood. V gene TRBV18 combines with J gene TRBJ1-1; D gene ambiguous. CDR3 coding DNA: TGTGCCAGCTCACCACCAGCTCCTGAAGCTTTCTTT. Amino acids: CASSPPAPEAFF.